This T cell receptor beta chain was captured in a study of CD8 T cells in ankylosing spondylitis. The study's findings and limits: Blood from ankylosing spondylitis patients appeared to carry a characteristic roughly eight-variant TCR beta motif. Earlier authors reported some of these motif variants in reactive arthritis synovial fluid and blood.

Deletions cut 0 bases from V and 5 bases from J, with 6 bases between. The germline V gene encodes CDR1 SGHDT and CDR2 YYEEEE. The CDR3 is made up of 13 amino acids. MiXCR, applied by TCRdb to the 5' RACE reads, yields one record per CDR3 protein. Counted here are 200,000 to 250,000 distinct CDR3 sequences, approximately 24% occurring once; the ten biggest clones make up under 7%. To note about this clonotype: Antigen: not known.

The receptor's source is a male donor with ankylosing spondylitis or in good health (not recorded which). Sequenced input: blood, either unsorted or a sorted T cell fraction (not recorded which). The chain carries TRBV5-6 and TRBJ1-5; D is unclear. CDR3 nucleotides: TGTGCCAGCAGCTTGGACCCCTATCAGCCCCAGCATTTT. As protein: CASSLDPYQPQHF.